This T cell receptor beta chain was sequenced during a study of identical twins. TCRdb re-called the 5' RACE reads through MiXCR, storing one row per CDR3 protein. In the table there are about 920,000 distinct CDR3 sequences, over 9% of which are singletons. Study-wide results and limits: Out-of-frame sharing of TCR alpha in monozygotic twins was underestimated by models.

This clonotype was detected many times. Antigen unknown. V gave up 6 bases and J gave up 5 bases; unmatched junction bases: 7. The CDR3 is 16 residues long. Per the germline V gene, CDR1 is SNHLY and CDR2 is FYNNEI. Separately, the same data were catalogued under a study of yellow fever vaccine responses in identical twins.

The chain combines TRBV2 with TRBJ2-2; TRBD2 aligns across 12 bases. Sample: PBMCs. This clonotype originated in a woman under 30 in good health. The CDR3 DNA sequence: TGTGCCAGCAGCGGCTCGACTAGCGGGAGAACCGGGGAGCTGTTTTTT. Amino acid sequence: CASSGSTSGRTGELFF.